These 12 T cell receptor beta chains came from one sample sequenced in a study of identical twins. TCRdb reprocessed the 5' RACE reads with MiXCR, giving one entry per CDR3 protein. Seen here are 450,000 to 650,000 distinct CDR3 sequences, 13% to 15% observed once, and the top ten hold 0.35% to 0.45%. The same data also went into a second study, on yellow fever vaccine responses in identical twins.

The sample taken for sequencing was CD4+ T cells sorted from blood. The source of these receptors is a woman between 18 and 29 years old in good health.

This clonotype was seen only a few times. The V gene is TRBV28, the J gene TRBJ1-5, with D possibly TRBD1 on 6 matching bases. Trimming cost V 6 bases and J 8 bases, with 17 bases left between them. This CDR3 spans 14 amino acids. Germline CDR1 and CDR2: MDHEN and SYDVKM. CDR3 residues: CASRRGEWIEPQHF. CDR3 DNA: TGTGCCAGCAGAAGGGGGGAGTGGATTGAGCCCCAGCATTTT.

CDR3 nucleotide sequence: TGCGCCAGCAGCCCCGGGACAGCGGGCTACGAGCAGTACGTC. Its translation is CASSPGTAGYEQYV. The V and J genes are TRBV5-1 and TRBJ2-7, with D possibly TRBD1 on 7 matching bases. This CDR3 contains 14 residues. CDR1 SGHRS and CDR2 YFSETQ come from the germline V gene. Between the trimmed V and J ends, which lost 4 bases and 3 bases, there was a span of 14 bases.

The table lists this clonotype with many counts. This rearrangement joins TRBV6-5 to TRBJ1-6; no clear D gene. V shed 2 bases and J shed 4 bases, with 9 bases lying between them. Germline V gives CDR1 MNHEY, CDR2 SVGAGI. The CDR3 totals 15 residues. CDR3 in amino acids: CASSYALGYNSPLHF. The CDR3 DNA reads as TGTGCCAGCAGTTACGCGCTCGGGTATAATTCACCCCTCCACTTT.

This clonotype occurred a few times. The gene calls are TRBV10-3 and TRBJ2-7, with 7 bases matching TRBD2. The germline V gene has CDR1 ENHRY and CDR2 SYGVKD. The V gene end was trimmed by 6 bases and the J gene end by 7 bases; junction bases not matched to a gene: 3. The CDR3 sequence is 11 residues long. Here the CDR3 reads CAIRDSGEQYV. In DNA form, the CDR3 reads TGTGCCATCAGAGATAGCGGGGAGCAGTACGTC.

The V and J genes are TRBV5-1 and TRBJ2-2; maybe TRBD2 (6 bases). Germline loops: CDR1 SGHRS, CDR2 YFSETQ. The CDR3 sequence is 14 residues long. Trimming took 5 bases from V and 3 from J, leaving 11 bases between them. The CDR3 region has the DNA TGCGCCAGCAGGACCAGGGAGGACACCGGGGAGCTGTTTTTT. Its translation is CASRTREDTGELFF. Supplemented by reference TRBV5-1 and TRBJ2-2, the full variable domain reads KAGVTQTPRYLIKTRGQQVTLSCSPISGHRSVSWYQQTPGQGLQFLFEYFSETQRNKGNFPGRFSGRQFSNSRSEMNVSTLELGDSALYLCASRTREDTGELFFGEGSRLTVL.

The CDR3 is CATSDFFPGDYNEQFF. As DNA, the CDR3 is TGTGCCACCAGTGATTTCTTCCCGGGGGACTACAATGAGCAGTTCTTC. The chain recombines TRBV24-1 with TRBJ2-1; tentatively, D is TRBD2 (6 bases). Germline V gives CDR1 KGHDR, CDR2 SFDVKD. With 1 base removed from V and 3 bases from J, the gap between germline ends came to 12 bases. This CDR3 contains 16 residues.

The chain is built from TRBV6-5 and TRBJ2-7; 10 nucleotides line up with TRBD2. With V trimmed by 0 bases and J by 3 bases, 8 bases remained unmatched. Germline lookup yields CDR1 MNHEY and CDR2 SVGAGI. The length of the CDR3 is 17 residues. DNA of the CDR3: TGTGCCAGCAGTTACTCCGCTAGCGGGAGTCATGGCTACGAGCAGTACTTC. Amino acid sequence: CASSYSASGSHGYEQYF.

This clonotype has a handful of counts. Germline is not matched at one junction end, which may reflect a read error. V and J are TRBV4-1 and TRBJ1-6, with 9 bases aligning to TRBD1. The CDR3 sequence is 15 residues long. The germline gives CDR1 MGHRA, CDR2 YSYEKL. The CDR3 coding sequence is TGCGCCAGCAGCCAAATCCCGGGACAGGGTTCATCCCTCCACTTT. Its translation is CASSQIPGQGSSLHF.

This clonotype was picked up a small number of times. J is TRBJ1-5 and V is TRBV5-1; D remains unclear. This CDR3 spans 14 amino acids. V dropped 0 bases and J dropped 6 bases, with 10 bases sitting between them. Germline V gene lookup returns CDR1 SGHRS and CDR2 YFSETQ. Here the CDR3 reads CASSLVAGGQPQHF. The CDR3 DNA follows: TGCGCCAGCAGCTTGGTGGCCGGCGGTCAGCCCCAGCATTTT. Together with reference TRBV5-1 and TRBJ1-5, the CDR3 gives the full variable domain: KAGVTQTPRYLIKTRGQQVTLSCSPISGHRSVSWYQQTPGQGLQFLFEYFSETQRNKGNFPGRFSGRQFSNSRSEMNVSTLELGDSALYLCASSLVAGGQPQHFGDGTRLSIL.

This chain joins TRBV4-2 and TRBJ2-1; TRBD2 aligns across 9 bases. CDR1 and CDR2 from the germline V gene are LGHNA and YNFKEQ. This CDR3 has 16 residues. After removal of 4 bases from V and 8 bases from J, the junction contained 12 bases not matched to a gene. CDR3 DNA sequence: TGTGCCAGCAGCCGAGTAACCGGGACTAGCCCATATGAGCAGTTCTTC. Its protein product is CASSRVTGTSPYEQFF.

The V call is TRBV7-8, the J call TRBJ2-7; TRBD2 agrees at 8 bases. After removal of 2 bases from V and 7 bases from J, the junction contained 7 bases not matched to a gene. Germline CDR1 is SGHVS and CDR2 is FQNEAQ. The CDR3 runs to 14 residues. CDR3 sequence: CASSLRSGGGEQYF. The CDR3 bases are TGTGCCAGCAGCTTAAGAAGCGGGGGTGGGGAGCAGTACTTC. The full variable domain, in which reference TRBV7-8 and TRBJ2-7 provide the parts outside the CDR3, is GAGVSQSPRYKVAKRGQDVALRCDPISGHVSLFWYQQALGQGPEFLTYFQNEAQLDKSGLPSDRFFAERPEGSVSTLKIQRTQQEDSAVYLCASSLRSGGGEQYFGPGTRLTVT.

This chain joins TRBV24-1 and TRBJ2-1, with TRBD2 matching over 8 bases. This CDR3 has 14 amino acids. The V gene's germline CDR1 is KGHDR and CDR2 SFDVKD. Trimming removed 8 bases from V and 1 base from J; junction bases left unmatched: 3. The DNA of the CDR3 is TGTGCCACCACCAGCGGGAGTTCCTACAATGAGCAGTTCTTC. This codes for CATTSGSSYNEQFF.